This T cell receptor (beta chain) was sequenced in a study of beta chain features in type 1 diabetes. Study-level results: For type 1 diabetes patients, VDJ junctions showed fewer insertions and more deletions. Any HLA type influence on TCRB rearrangement was left unresolved here. In all four CD4+ subsets, TCRB CDR3 length was significantly, moderately reduced in type 1 diabetes.

The germline gives CDR1 MDHEN, CDR2 SYDVKM. Between the trimmed V and J ends, which lost 5 bases and 2 bases, there was a span of 7 bases. This CDR3 is built from 14 residues. Points on this clone: Its antigen is still unknown.

Of the isolated RNA, all was reverse transcribed, and so the sequenced material was expressed TCRB transcripts. Clones were read by immunoSEQ multiplex PCR, and TCRdb kept only the in-frame ones, dropping some. Of roughly 100,000 clones in the sample, 25% to 35% were seen once. The receptor's source is a woman between 18 and 29 years old with type 1 diabetes. The chain is built from TRBV28 and TRBJ2-6; D remains ambiguous. Sequenced material: central memory CD4+ T cells from blood. This CDR3 reads CASSPSTGANVLTF. CDR3 DNA sequence: TGTGCCAGCAGTCCCTCTACTGGGGCCAACGTCCTGACTTTC.